Listed below are T cell receptor beta chains from one sample, sequenced in a study of blood T cell repertoires in COVID-19. Repertoires were generated with immunoSEQ multiplex PCR, while TCRdb's copy carries only in-frame clones and drops some. The sample includes about 240,000 clones, around 87% of them seen just once. The sequencing input was peripheral blood. The receptors derive from a man in his sixties who had recovered from COVID-19. Both conserved end residues are part of each CDR3. The D gene is left open where the match is weak. A clone size is listed for some rows: how often the clone was seen (once, few, many), or a class if it is expanded.

size	J	D	V	CDR3	DNA
NA	TRBJ2-7	TRBD2	TRBV4-1	CASSQGRLAGKRGYEQYF	TGCGCCAGCAGCCAAGGGCGACTAGCGGGAAAGAGGGGTTACGAGCAGTACTTC
NA	TRBJ1-4	TRBD1	TRBV3-1/TRBV3-2	CASSQRTGGEKLFF	TGTGCCAGCAGCCAGAGGACAGGCGGAGAAAAACTGTTTTTT
once	TRBJ2-4	TRBD2	TRBV5-8	CAEGRESKNIQYF	TGTGCCGAGGGGAGGGAGTCCAAAAACATTCAGTACTTC
NA	TRBJ1-2	TRBD1	TRBV7-2	CASSLADRAWDGYTF	TGTGCCAGCAGCTTAGCCGACAGGGCATGGGATGGCTACACCTTC
NA	TRBJ2-7	NA	TRBV5-5	CASSLGLGAVYEQYF	TGTGCCAGCAGCTTGGGTCTGGGTGCGGTCTACGAGCAGTACTTC
NA	TRBJ2-1	NA	TRBV5-1	CASSASGLTGSYNEQFF	TGCGCCAGCAGCGCCTCGGGACTCACAGGCTCCTACAATGAGCAGTTCTTC
NA	TRBJ1-5	NA	TRBV28	CASIRQGSNQPQHF	TGTGCCAGCATCAGGCAGGGTAGCAATCAGCCCCAGCATTTT
NA	TRBJ2-3	NA	TRBV2	CASSALSADTQYF	TGTGCCAGCAGTGCTCTAAGCGCAGATACGCAGTATTTT
NA	TRBJ2-1	TRBD2	TRBV10-3	CAISENSGSGAGGDSYNEQFF	TGTGCCATCAGTGAGAATTCCGGCTCCGGAGCGGGGGGGGACAGTTACAATGAGCAGTTCTTC
NA	TRBJ2-7	NA	TRBV6-5	CASSLGVSEVQYF	TGTGCCAGCAGTTTAGGGGTATCAGAAGTGCAGTACTTC
NA	TRBJ1-1	NA	TRBV9	CASSLEVRGAAAFF	TGTGCCAGCAGCTTAGAAGTTAGGGGTGCGGCAGCTTTCTTT
NA	TRBJ2-2	NA	TRBV18	CASSPLYTGELFF	TGTGCCAGCTCACCCTTATACACCGGGGAGCTGTTTTTT
NA	TRBJ2-3	NA	TRBV7-9	CASSLSTGNTDTQYF	TGTGCCAGCAGCTTATCAACAGGAAACACAGATACGCAGTATTTT
NA	TRBJ1-5	TRBD1	TRBV2	CASSGTGAQPQHF	TGTGCCAGCAGTGGGACAGGGGCGCAGCCCCAGCATTTT
NA	TRBJ2-1	NA	TRBV5-1	CASRVAPTYNEQFF	TGCGCCAGCCGCGTAGCGCCCACCTACAATGAGCAGTTCTTC
NA	TRBJ2-6	TRBD1	TRBV24-1	CATSDHPGQGSSGANVLTF	TGTGCCACCAGTGACCATCCGGGACAGGGCTCCTCTGGGGCCAACGTCCTGACTTTC
NA	TRBJ1-3	TRBD1	TRBV12-3/TRBV12-4	CASKQGAGNTIYF	TGTGCCAGCAAACAGGGGGCCGGAAACACCATATATTTT